The present T cell receptor beta chain was sequenced within a study of response to subunit inactivated influenza vaccine. MiXCR, run by TCRdb on the RT-PCR reads, gives a single entry per CDR3 protein. The sample lists about 700,000 distinct CDR3 sequences, over 11% seen once, with around 7.3% in the top ten. In its sample, this clonotype was seen a few times. This CDR3 comprises 14 residues. V was trimmed by 0 bases and J by 4 bases, leaving 9 bases between them. The germline V gene encodes CDR1 SGHAT and CDR2 FQDESV (reference sequence). The chain combines TRBV11-1 with TRBJ2-5; D could derive from TRBD1 or TRBD2 (5 bases each). This sample comprised PBMCs from blood, obtained around 15 days before vaccination. The clonotype originates from a man aged 50 or older who received an inactivated influenza vaccine. This chain's CDR3 is CASSLAPRGETQYF. CDR3 DNA sequence: TGTGCCAGCAGCTTAGCGCCGAGGGGAGAGACCCAGTACTTC.